Below, one T cell receptor (beta chain) is given with its context. Its antigen is unidentified. This sample was taken from a study of CD4 T cells in relation to SARS-CoV-2 and coronaviruses. Study-level information: Patient ages ranged from roughly 20 to 75, median 38.

General study points: Pre-pandemic and post-infection samples never came from the same donor.

Data came from immunoSEQ multiplex PCR; TCRdb stores just in-frame clones and leaves some out. The sample comprises 50,000 to 70,000 clones, under 95% of which are singletons, and roughly 0.37% rests with the top ten. This CDR3 has 15 residues. Trimming took 2 bases from V and 4 from J, leaving 12 bases between them. CDR1 is SGHTA and CDR2 is FQGNSA in the germline V gene. This chain links TRBV7-2 with TRBJ1-5, with D perhaps TRBD1 (5 bases). Source material: naive CD4+ T cells from PBMCs. The subset here: naive CD4+ T cells isolated by negative enrichment. The clonotype comes from an adult with COVID-19. This CDR3 reads CASSLLGAGNQPQHF. CDR3 nucleotide sequence: TGTGCCAGCAGCTTACTCGGGGCGGGAAATCAGCCCCAGCATTTT.